The rows below give T cell receptor beta chains drawn from one sample of a study of cytotoxic CD8 clonotypes in ibrutinib-treated CLL. The data were produced by immunoSEQ multiplex PCR, yet TCRdb's version contains in-frame clones alone and is incomplete. The repertoire holds fewer than 400,000 clones, with roughly 67% as singletons. The sample consisted of PBMCs, taken after 36 months of ibrutinib treatment. These receptors were collected from a human donor with chronic lymphocytic leukemia. Both conserved end residues are part of each CDR3. Each record gives: D gene, clone size, J gene, V gene, CDR3 protein, CDR3 DNA. A D gene is named only where the DNA matches it firmly. For some rows the clone size is stated as once, few or many, or as a class when expanded; others skip it.

D gene: NA; clone size: NA; J gene: TRBJ1-1; V gene: TRBV5-1; CDR3 protein: CASSLAVNTEAFF; CDR3 DNA: TGCGCCAGCAGCTTGGCGGTGAACACTGAAGCTTTCTTT
D gene: TRBD2; clone size: NA; J gene: TRBJ2-2; V gene: TRBV2; CDR3 protein: CASRTTRGGYTGELFF; CDR3 DNA: TGTGCCAGCAGGACGACCCGCGGGGGGTACACCGGGGAGCTGTTTTTT
D gene: NA; clone size: few; J gene: TRBJ1-5; V gene: TRBV21-1; CDR3 protein: CASRDRGTYSNQPQHF; CDR3 DNA: TGTGCCAGTCGGGACAGGGGCACATATAGCAATCAGCCCCAGCATTTT
D gene: NA; clone size: once; J gene: TRBJ1-5; V gene: TRBV28; CDR3 protein: CASSLLETYSNQPQHF; CDR3 DNA: TGTGCCAGCAGTTTATTGGAGACCTATAGCAATCAGCCCCAGCATTTT
D gene: TRBD2; clone size: once; J gene: TRBJ2-5; V gene: TRBV7-6; CDR3 protein: CASRIGLAGKQETQYF; CDR3 DNA: TGTGCCAGCAGGATAGGACTAGCGGGAAAGCAAGAGACCCAGTACTTC
D gene: NA; clone size: few; J gene: TRBJ1-2; V gene: TRBV9; CDR3 protein: CASSVGQEWDYGYTF; CDR3 DNA: TGTGCCAGCAGCGTAGGACAGGAATGGGACTATGGCTACACCTTC
D gene: NA; clone size: once; J gene: TRBJ2-7; V gene: TRBV18; CDR3 protein: CASSPYQSSYEQYF; CDR3 DNA: TGTGCCAGCTCACCGTACCAGTCCTCCTACGAGCAGTACTTC
D gene: TRBD2; clone size: NA; J gene: TRBJ2-3; V gene: TRBV7-2; CDR3 protein: CASSISGSTDTQYF; CDR3 DNA: TGTGCCAGCAGCATTAGCGGGAGTACAGATACGCAGTATTTT
D gene: TRBD1; clone size: once; J gene: TRBJ1-6; V gene: TRBV5-1; CDR3 protein: CASSLVDRGSGSPLHF; CDR3 DNA: TGCGCCAGCAGCTTGGTTGACAGGGGGTCGGGTTCACCCCTCCACTTT
D gene: NA; clone size: few; J gene: TRBJ2-7; V gene: TRBV28; CDR3 protein: CASSKGLLSSYEQYF; CDR3 DNA: TGTGCCAGCAGTAAAGGACTGCTGAGCTCCTACGAGCAGTACTTC
D gene: NA; clone size: NA; J gene: TRBJ2-5; V gene: TRBV9; CDR3 protein: CASSGGLGGETQYF; CDR3 DNA: TGTGCCAGCAGCGGGGGGCTCGGGGGAGAGACCCAGTACTTC
D gene: TRBD1; clone size: NA; J gene: TRBJ2-1; V gene: TRBV6-6; CDR3 protein: CASSVHRGKEDGEQFF; CDR3 DNA: TGTGCCAGCAGTGTACACAGGGGGAAGGAGGATGGTGAGCAGTTCTTC
D gene: NA; clone size: NA; J gene: TRBJ1-5; V gene: TRBV6-5; CDR3 protein: CASSYIADQPQHF; CDR3 DNA: TGTGCCAGCAGTTACATCGCGGATCAGCCCCAGCATTTT
D gene: TRBD1; clone size: NA; J gene: TRBJ2-3; V gene: TRBV11-2; CDR3 protein: CASSFTGGIPDTQYF; CDR3 DNA: TGTGCCAGCAGCTTTACAGGGGGTATTCCAGATACGCAGTATTTT
D gene: TRBD2; clone size: few; J gene: TRBJ2-5; V gene: TRBV5-1; CDR3 protein: CASSLFGNPGLDIHQETQYF; CDR3 DNA: TGCGCCAGCAGCTTATTTGGGAACCCGGGACTAGACATCCACCAAGAGACCCAGTACTTC
D gene: NA; clone size: few; J gene: TRBJ1-5; V gene: TRBV7-2; CDR3 protein: CASSLARGYNQPQHF; CDR3 DNA: TGTGCCAGCAGCTTAGCACGGGGGTACAATCAGCCCCAGCATTTT
D gene: NA; clone size: NA; J gene: TRBJ2-1; V gene: TRBV27; CDR3 protein: CASSFRGLWDNEQFF; CDR3 DNA: TGTGCCAGCAGTTTTAGGGGGTTGTGGGACAATGAGCAGTTCTTC
D gene: TRBD1; clone size: once; J gene: TRBJ2-7; V gene: TRBV5-1; CDR3 protein: CASKWDRRYEQYF; CDR3 DNA: TGCGCCAGCAAGTGGGACAGGCGATACGAGCAGTACTTC
D gene: TRBD1; clone size: NA; J gene: TRBJ1-2; V gene: TRBV5-6; CDR3 protein: CASSPQMGQGNYGYTF; CDR3 DNA: TGTGCCAGCAGCCCTCAGATGGGACAGGGGAACTATGGCTACACCTTC
D gene: NA; clone size: NA; J gene: TRBJ2-7; V gene: TRBV2; CDR3 protein: CASSGGMFHEQYF; CDR3 DNA: TGTGCCAGCAGTGGGGGTATGTTCCACGAGCAGTACTTC
D gene: NA; clone size: NA; J gene: TRBJ1-5; V gene: TRBV10-3; CDR3 protein: CAISPHGGVYQPQHF; CDR3 DNA: TGTGCCATCTCCCCCCACGGCGGGGTATACCAGCCCCAGCATTTT
D gene: NA; clone size: NA; J gene: TRBJ2-7; V gene: TRBV5-1; CDR3 protein: CASSLAGGTYEQYF; CDR3 DNA: TGCGCCAGCAGCTTGGCCGGGGGTACCTACGAGCAGTACTTC
D gene: NA; clone size: NA; J gene: TRBJ2-5; V gene: TRBV4-3; CDR3 protein: CASSPRETQYF; CDR3 DNA: TGCGCCAGCAGCCCGCGGGAGACCCAGTACTTC
D gene: TRBD1; clone size: NA; J gene: TRBJ2-7; V gene: TRBV29-1; CDR3 protein: CSVETGELSYEQYF; CDR3 DNA: TGCAGCGTAGAAACAGGGGAACTCTCCTACGAGCAGTACTTC
D gene: TRBD1; clone size: NA; J gene: TRBJ1-3; V gene: TRBV4-1; CDR3 protein: CASSQPTDRVGNTIYF; CDR3 DNA: TGCGCCAGCAGCCAACCAACCGACAGGGTTGGAAACACCATATATTTT
D gene: NA; clone size: NA; J gene: TRBJ2-7; V gene: TRBV27; CDR3 protein: CASTPGWRGEQYF; CDR3 DNA: TGTGCCAGCACCCCCGGATGGAGAGGCGAGCAGTACTTC
D gene: NA; clone size: NA; J gene: TRBJ2-2; V gene: TRBV6-6; CDR3 protein: CASCQITYTGELFF; CDR3 DNA: TGTGCCAGCTGTCAAATTACTTACACCGGGGAGCTGTTTTTT
D gene: NA; clone size: NA; J gene: TRBJ2-3; V gene: TRBV7-2; CDR3 protein: CASSQDRSTDTQYF; CDR3 DNA: TGTGCCAGCAGCCAGGACAGAAGCACAGATACGCAGTATTTT
D gene: NA; clone size: NA; J gene: TRBJ2-7; V gene: TRBV10-1; CDR3 protein: CASSDGSSTYEQYF; CDR3 DNA: TGCGCCAGCAGTGATGGATCTAGCACCTACGAGCAGTACTTC
D gene: NA; clone size: NA; J gene: TRBJ1-1; V gene: TRBV28; CDR3 protein: CASNTVLLGGNAFF; CDR3 DNA: TGTGCCAGTAACACTGTATTGCTAGGGGGAAATGCTTTCTTT
D gene: TRBD1; clone size: few; J gene: TRBJ1-6; V gene: TRBV4-1; CDR3 protein: CASSRNQGQDSPLHF; CDR3 DNA: TGCGCCAGCAGCCGGAATCAGGGACAGGATTCACCCCTCCACTTT
D gene: NA; clone size: NA; J gene: TRBJ2-7; V gene: TRBV9; CDR3 protein: CASSVGSEGGFYEQYF; CDR3 DNA: TGTGCCAGCAGCGTAGGCAGCGAGGGGGGGTTTTACGAGCAGTACTTC
D gene: TRBD1; clone size: NA; J gene: TRBJ2-1; V gene: TRBV19; CDR3 protein: CASSIPLLVGQGPSLGQFF; CDR3 DNA: TGTGCCAGTAGTATCCCCCTCTTAGTGGGACAGGGGCCCTCTTTAGGGCAGTTCTTC
D gene: NA; clone size: NA; J gene: TRBJ1-5; V gene: TRBV18; CDR3 protein: CASSLDPIALSNQPQHF; CDR3 DNA: TGTGCCAGCTCCCTGGACCCGATCGCACTGAGCAATCAGCCCCAGCATTTT
D gene: NA; clone size: NA; J gene: TRBJ2-3; V gene: TRBV12-5; CDR3 protein: CASGLVRATDTQYF; CDR3 DNA: TGTGCTAGTGGTTTGGTACGCGCTACAGATACGCAGTATTTT
D gene: NA; clone size: NA; J gene: TRBJ2-7; V gene: TRBV29-1; CDR3 protein: CSVVVAWGIYEQYF; CDR3 DNA: TGCAGCGTTGTAGTCGCCTGGGGAATCTACGAGCAGTACTTC
D gene: TRBD2; clone size: NA; J gene: TRBJ2-5; V gene: TRBV2; CDR3 protein: CASSVFSGGRQYF; CDR3 DNA: TGTGCCAGCAGCGTCTTCAGCGGGGGCCGCCAGTACTTC
D gene: TRBD2; clone size: few; J gene: TRBJ2-5; V gene: TRBV7-2; CDR3 protein: CASSWGLAGGGETQYF; CDR3 DNA: TGTGCCAGCAGCTGGGGACTAGCGGGAGGGGGTGAGACCCAGTACTTC